This record looks at one T cell receptor (beta chain) sequence and its context. Its target is unknown. The CDR3 has 16 amino acids. J was trimmed by 3 bases and V by 6 bases; bases with no gene match: 11. Germline assignment: CDR1 DFQATT and CDR2 SNEGSKA (reference sequence). The data stem from a study of response to subunit inactivated influenza vaccine. Whole-study findings and limits: Researchers suggested that each seasonal influenza vaccination recruits few new T cells.

Via MiXCR, TCRdb re-called the RT-PCR reads, giving one row per CDR3 protein. This table has about 780,000 distinct CDR3 sequences, around 18% appearing once. The sequence came from a man aged 45-65 years who received an inactivated influenza vaccine. V and J are TRBV20-1 and TRBJ2-3, with TRBD2 matching 11 bases. Sequenced here: PBMCs from blood, sampled roughly 5 days after vaccination. CDR3 region: CSARPSLAGGTDTQYF. CDR3 bases: TGCAGTGCAAGGCCGTCTCTAGCGGGAGGTACAGATACGCAGTATTTT.